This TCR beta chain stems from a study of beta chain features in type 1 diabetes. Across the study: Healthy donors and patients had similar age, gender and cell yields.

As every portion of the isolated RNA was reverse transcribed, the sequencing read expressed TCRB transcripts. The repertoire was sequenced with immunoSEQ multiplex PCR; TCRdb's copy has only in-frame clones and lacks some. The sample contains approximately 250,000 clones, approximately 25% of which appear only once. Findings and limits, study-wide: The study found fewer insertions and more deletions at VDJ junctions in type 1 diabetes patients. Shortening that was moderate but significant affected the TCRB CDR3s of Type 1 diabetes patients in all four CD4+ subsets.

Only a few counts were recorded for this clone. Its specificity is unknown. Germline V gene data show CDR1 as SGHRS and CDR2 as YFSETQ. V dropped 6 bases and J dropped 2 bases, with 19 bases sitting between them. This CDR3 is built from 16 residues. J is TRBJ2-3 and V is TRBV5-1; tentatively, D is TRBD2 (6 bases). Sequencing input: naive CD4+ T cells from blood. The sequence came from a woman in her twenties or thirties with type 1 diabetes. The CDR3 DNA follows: TGCGCCAGCACTAGGGGACTCGTAGTGGCCACAGATACGCAGTATTTT. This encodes CASTRGLVVATDTQYF.